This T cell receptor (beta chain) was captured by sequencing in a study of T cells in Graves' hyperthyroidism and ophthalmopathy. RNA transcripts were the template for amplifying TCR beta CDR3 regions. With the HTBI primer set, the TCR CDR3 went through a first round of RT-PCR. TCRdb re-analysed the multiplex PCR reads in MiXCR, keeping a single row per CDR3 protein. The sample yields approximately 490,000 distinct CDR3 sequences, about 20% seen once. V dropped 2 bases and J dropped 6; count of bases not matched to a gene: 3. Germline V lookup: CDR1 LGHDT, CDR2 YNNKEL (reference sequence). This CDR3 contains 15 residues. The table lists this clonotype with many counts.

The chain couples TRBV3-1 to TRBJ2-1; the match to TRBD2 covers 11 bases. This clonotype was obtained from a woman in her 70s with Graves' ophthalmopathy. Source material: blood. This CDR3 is CASSQLGLAGNEQFF. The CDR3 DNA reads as TGTGCCAGCAGCCAATTAGGACTAGCGGGCAATGAGCAGTTCTTC.